Listed below are T cell receptor beta chains from one sample, sequenced in a study of blood T cell repertoires in COVID-19. The method was immunoSEQ multiplex PCR; TCRdb's version includes in-frame clones alone and lacks a portion of them. The table has 230,000 or so clones, roughly 80% seen once. The sequenced sample consisted of PBMCs or T cells enriched from blood (not recorded which). All receptors derive from a man aged 45-65 years who had recovered from COVID-19. CDR3s include the opening cysteine and the closing phenylalanine or tryptophan. Fields, in order: J gene, V gene, D gene, clone size, CDR3 DNA, CDR3 protein. The D gene is left open where the match is weak. A row's size may be missing; if present it is once, few, many or a size class.

J: TRBJ2-7; V: TRBV5-6; D: .; size: .; DNA: TGTGCCAGCAGCTTCTTTGGGGGCCACGAGCAGTACTTC; CDR3: CASSFFGGHEQYF
J: TRBJ1-3; V: TRBV3-1/TRBV3-2; D: .; size: .; DNA: TGTGCCAGCAGCCCCCCAGGGGTAGCAGGAAACACCATATATTTT; CDR3: CASSPPGVAGNTIYF
J: TRBJ2-7; V: TRBV5-3; D: TRBD2; size: many; DNA: TGTCCCAATCGCGGGGGGCGTGAGGGGGAGCAGTACTTC; CDR3: CPNRGGREGEQYF
J: TRBJ2-7; V: TRBV7-8; D: .; size: .; DNA: TGTGCCAGCAGCATCGTGCCAGACGAGCAGTACTTC; CDR3: CASSIVPDEQYF
J: TRBJ2-1; V: TRBV6-2/TRBV6-3; D: TRBD2; size: .; DNA: TGTGCCAGCAGTTACACAACTAGCGGGACTCAAGAGCAGTTCTTC; CDR3: CASSYTTSGTQEQFF
J: TRBJ1-6; V: TRBV5-6; D: .; size: .; DNA: TGTGCCAGCAGCCTATATCGACAGACCTCCTATAATTCACCCCTCCACTTT; CDR3: CASSLYRQTSYNSPLHF
J: TRBJ2-3; V: TRBV6-2/TRBV6-3; D: .; size: .; DNA: TGTGCCAGCAGTTACTCCAGAGGGTCAAATACAGATACGCAGTATTTT; CDR3: CASSYSRGSNTDTQYF
J: TRBJ1-1; V: TRBV5-1; D: .; size: .; DNA: TGCGCCAGCAGCTTGTACGGACAAATGAACACTGAAGCTTTCTTT; CDR3: CASSLYGQMNTEAFF
J: TRBJ1-6; V: TRBV25-1; D: TRBD1; size: once; DNA: TGTGCCAGCAGCGTTGGGACAGGGGTGTCACCCCTCCACTTT; CDR3: CASSVGTGVSPLHF
J: TRBJ2-2; V: TRBV4-3; D: TRBD1; size: .; DNA: TGCGCCAGCAGCCAAGGGTCCGGGACAGGGGATGCCGGGGAGCTGTTTTTT; CDR3: CASSQGSGTGDAGELFF
J: TRBJ2-5; V: TRBV27; D: TRBD2; size: .; DNA: TGTGCCAGCAGTTTACTAGCGGGAGGCACGGAGACCCAGTACTTC; CDR3: CASSLLAGGTETQYF
J: TRBJ1-2; V: TRBV14; D: TRBD1; size: few; DNA: TGTGCCAGCAGCCCTGTGACAGGGAGCTATGGCTACACCTTC; CDR3: CASSPVTGSYGYTF
J: TRBJ1-2; V: TRBV6-5; D: .; size: .; DNA: TGTGCCACCCTATACTTGGACTATGGCTACACCTTC; CDR3: CATLYLDYGYTF
J: TRBJ1-4; V: TRBV9; D: TRBD1; size: .; DNA: TGTGCCAGCAGCGGGGACAGCCATAATGAAAAACTGTTTTTT; CDR3: CASSGDSHNEKLFF
J: TRBJ1-5; V: TRBV19; D: .; size: .; DNA: TGTGCCAGTAGTGAGAAACGGGGTCAGCCCCAGCATTTT; CDR3: CASSEKRGQPQHF
J: TRBJ2-7; V: TRBV29-1; D: TRBD1; size: once; DNA: TGCAGCGTTGCTGGAGTACAGGGGCCCTCCTACGAGCAGTACTTC; CDR3: CSVAGVQGPSYEQYF
J: TRBJ2-2; V: TRBV7-6; D: .; size: .; DNA: TGTGCCAGCAGCCTAGGGGTCGCGACTGGAAGCACCGGGGAGCTGTTTTTT; CDR3: CASSLGVATGSTGELFF
J: TRBJ2-2; V: TRBV15; D: .; size: few; DNA: TGTGCCACCAGCAGAGCGAGCCTCCGCCCGACCGGGGAGCTGTTTTTT; CDR3: CATSRASLRPTGELFF
J: TRBJ2-1; V: TRBV5-1; D: TRBD2; size: .; DNA: TGCGCCAGCACCCAGCAGCTTGGGGGAGGGGAGCAGTTCTTC; CDR3: CASTQQLGGGEQFF
J: TRBJ1-5; V: TRBV4-1; D: TRBD1; size: .; DNA: TGCGCCAGCAGCCAAGAAGGACAGGCCAATCAGCCCCAGCATTTT; CDR3: CASSQEGQANQPQHF
J: TRBJ1-1; V: TRBV5-1; D: .; size: .; DNA: TGCGCCAGCAGCTTGTCCGACAGCTTGACTGAAGCTTTCTTT; CDR3: CASSLSDSLTEAFF
J: TRBJ2-2; V: TRBV27; D: TRBD2; size: .; DNA: TGTGCCAGCAGTTCCCCAGGACTAGCGGGCACCGGGGAGCTGTTTTTT; CDR3: CASSSPGLAGTGELFF
J: TRBJ2-2; V: TRBV7-3; D: .; size: .; DNA: TGTGCCAGCAGCCGAACAGGGAGAGGAGACACCGGGGAGCTGTTTTTT; CDR3: CASSRTGRGDTGELFF